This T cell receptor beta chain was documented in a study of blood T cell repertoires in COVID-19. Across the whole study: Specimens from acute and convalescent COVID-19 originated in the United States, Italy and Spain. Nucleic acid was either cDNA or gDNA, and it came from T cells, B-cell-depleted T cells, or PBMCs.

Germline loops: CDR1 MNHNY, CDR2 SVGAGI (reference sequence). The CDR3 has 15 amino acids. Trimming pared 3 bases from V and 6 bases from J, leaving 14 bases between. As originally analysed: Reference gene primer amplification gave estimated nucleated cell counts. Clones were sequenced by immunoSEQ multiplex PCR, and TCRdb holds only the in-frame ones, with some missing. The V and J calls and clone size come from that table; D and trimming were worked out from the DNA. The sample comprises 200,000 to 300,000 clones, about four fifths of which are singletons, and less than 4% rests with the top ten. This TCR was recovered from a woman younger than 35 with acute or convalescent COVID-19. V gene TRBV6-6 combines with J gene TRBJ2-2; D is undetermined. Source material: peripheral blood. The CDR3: CASSYSPLNSGELFF. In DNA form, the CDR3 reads TGTGCCAGCAGTTATTCCCCTCTTAATTCCGGGGAGCTGTTTTTT.